This T cell receptor (beta chain) came from a study of T cells in Graves' hyperthyroidism and ophthalmopathy. Overall study findings and caveats: Most clonotypes expanded in the thyroid (above 0.001) were also present in blood.

The CDR3 sequence is 16 residues long. The germline V gene has CDR1 SGHRS and CDR2 YFSETQ. V shed 0 bases, J shed 5 bases, and the junction held 9 bases outside the gene matches. This clonotype was observed at least ten times. Its target is not known. Stable Graves' hyperthyroidism meant no ophthalmopathy progression within 18 months. Lactation, pregnancy, other autoimmune disease or uncontrolled infection led to exclusion of patients. Isolation of PBMCs was performed on 10 ml fresh peripheral blood. Amplification targeted TCR beta CDR3 regions from RNA transcripts. First-round RT-PCR of the TCR CDR3 relied on the HTBI primer set. TCRdb re-analysed the multiplex PCR reads in MiXCR, keeping a single row per CDR3 protein. Of some 440,000 distinct CDR3 sequences in the sample, less than 20% were seen once.

The V and J genes are TRBV5-1 and TRBJ1-1, with TRBD1 identical over 8 bases. Sequencing used blood. This receptor was obtained from a woman between 18 and 29 years old with Graves' hyperthyroidism. The CDR3 loop is CASSLGTGSFSTEAFF. DNA for the CDR3: TGCGCCAGCAGCTTGGGGACAGGGTCTTTTTCGACTGAAGCTTTCTTT.